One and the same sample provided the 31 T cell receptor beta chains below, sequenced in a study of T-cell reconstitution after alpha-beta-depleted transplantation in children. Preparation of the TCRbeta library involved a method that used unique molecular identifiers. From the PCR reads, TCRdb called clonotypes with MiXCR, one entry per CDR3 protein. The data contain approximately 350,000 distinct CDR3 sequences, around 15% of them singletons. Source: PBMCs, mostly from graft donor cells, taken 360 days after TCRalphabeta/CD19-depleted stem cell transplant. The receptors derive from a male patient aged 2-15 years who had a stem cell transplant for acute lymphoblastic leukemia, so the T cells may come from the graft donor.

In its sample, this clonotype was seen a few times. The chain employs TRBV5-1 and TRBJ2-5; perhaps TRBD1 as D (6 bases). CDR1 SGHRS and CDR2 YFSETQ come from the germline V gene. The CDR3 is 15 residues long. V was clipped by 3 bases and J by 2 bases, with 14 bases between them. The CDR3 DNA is TGCGCCAGCAGCTCTTTACAGGGCTTACAAGAGACCCAGTACTTC. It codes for CASSSLQGLQETQYF. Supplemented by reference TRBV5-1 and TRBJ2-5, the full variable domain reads KAGVTQTPRYLIKTRGQQVTLSCSPISGHRSVSWYQQTPGQGLQFLFEYFSETQRNKGNFPGRFSGRQFSNSRSEMNVSTLELGDSALYLCASSSLQGLQETQYFGPGTRLLVL.

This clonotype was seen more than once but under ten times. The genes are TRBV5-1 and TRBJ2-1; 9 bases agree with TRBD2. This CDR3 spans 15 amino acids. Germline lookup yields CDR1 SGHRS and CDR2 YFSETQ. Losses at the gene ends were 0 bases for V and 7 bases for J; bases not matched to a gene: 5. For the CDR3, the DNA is TGCGCCAGCAGCTTGGCGGCTAGCGGGAAGAATGAGCAGTTCTTC. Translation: CASSLAASGKNEQFF.

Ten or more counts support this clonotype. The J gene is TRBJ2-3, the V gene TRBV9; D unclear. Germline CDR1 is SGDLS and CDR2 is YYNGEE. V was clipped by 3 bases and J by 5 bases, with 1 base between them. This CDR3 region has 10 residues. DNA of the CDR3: TGTGCCAGCAGCGGAGATACGCAGTATTTT. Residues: CASSGDTQYF.

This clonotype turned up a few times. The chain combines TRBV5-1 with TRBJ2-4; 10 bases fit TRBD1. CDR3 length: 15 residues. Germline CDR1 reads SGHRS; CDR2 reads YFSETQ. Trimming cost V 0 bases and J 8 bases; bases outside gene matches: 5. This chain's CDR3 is CASSLGTGGIDIQYF. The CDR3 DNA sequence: TGCGCCAGCAGCTTGGGGACAGGGGGTATAGACATTCAGTACTTC. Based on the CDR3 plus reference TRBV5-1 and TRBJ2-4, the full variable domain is KAGVTQTPRYLIKTRGQQVTLSCSPISGHRSVSWYQQTPGQGLQFLFEYFSETQRNKGNFPGRFSGRQFSNSRSEMNVSTLELGDSALYLCASSLGTGGIDIQYFGAGTRLSVL.

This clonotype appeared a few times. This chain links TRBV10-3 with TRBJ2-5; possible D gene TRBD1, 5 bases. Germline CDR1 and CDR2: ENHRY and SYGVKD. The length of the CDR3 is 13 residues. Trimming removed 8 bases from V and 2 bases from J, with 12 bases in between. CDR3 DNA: TGTGCCATCGGGGCAGAAACTCAAGAGACCCAGTACTTC. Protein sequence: CAIGAETQETQYF.

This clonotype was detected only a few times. CDR3 in amino acids: CASSLRLISTDTQYF. In nucleotides, the CDR3 is TGTGCCAGCAGCTTAAGACTCATTAGCACAGATACGCAGTATTTT. The genes are TRBV7-8 and TRBJ2-3; D remains unclear. The V gene's germline CDR1 is SGHVS and CDR2 FQNEAQ. Trimming stripped 2 bases from V and 0 bases from J, with 9 bases between. CDR3 size: 15 residues. Together with reference TRBV7-8 and TRBJ2-3, the CDR3 gives the full variable domain: GAGVSQSPRYKVAKRGQDVALRCDPISGHVSLFWYQQALGQGPEFLTYFQNEAQLDKSGLPSDRFFAERPEGSVSTLKIQRTQQEDSAVYLCASSLRLISTDTQYFGPGTRLTVL.

CDR3 region: CASSHVWGLAESYEQYF. The CDR3 coding sequence is TGCGCCAGCAGCCACGTGTGGGGACTAGCGGAGTCCTACGAGCAGTACTTC. The chain combines TRBV4-1 with TRBJ2-7; 11 nucleotides match TRBD2. The CDR3 sequence is 17 residues long. Germline assignment: CDR1 MGHRA and CDR2 YSYEKL. J lost 1 base, V lost 3 bases, and 8 bases had no gene match.

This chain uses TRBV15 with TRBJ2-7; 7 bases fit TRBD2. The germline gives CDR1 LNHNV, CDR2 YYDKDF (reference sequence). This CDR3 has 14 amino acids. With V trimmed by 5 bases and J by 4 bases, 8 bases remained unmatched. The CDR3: CATSSGLGGYEQYF. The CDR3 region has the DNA TGTGCCACCAGCTCCGGCCTCGGGGGGTACGAGCAGTACTTC.

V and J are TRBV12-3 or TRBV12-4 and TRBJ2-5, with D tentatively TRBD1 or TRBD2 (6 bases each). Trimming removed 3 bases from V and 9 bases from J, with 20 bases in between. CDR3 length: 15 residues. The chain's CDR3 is CASSFRTTWKGAQYF. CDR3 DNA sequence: TGTGCCAGCAGTTTCCGGACTACATGGAAGGGGGCCCAGTACTTC.

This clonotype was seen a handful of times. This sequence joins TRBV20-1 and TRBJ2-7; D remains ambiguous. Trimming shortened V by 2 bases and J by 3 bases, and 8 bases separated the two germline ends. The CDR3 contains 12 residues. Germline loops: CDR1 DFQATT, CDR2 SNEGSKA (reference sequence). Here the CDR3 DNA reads TGCAGTGCTAGATTGCTAGACTACGAGCAGTACTTC. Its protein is CSARLLDYEQYF.

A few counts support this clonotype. The CDR3 DNA is TGTGCCAGCAGCCCCTTAGGGGTCCAGGGTGAAAAACTGTTTTTT. It yields the protein CASSPLGVQGEKLFF. This chain links TRBV7-9 with TRBJ1-4; weak D call: TRBD1 (5 bases). Germline V gives CDR1 SEHNR, CDR2 FQNEAQ (reference sequence). The V and J ends lost 5 bases and 7 bases respectively, with 17 bases between them. The length of the CDR3 is 15 residues. The full variable domain, completed using reference TRBV7-9 and TRBJ1-4, is DTGVSQNPRHKITKRGQNVTFRCDPISEHNRLYWYRQTLGQGPEFLTYFQNEAQLEKSRLLSDRFSAERPKGSFSTLEIQRTEQGDSAMYLCASSPLGVQGEKLFFGSGTQLSVL.

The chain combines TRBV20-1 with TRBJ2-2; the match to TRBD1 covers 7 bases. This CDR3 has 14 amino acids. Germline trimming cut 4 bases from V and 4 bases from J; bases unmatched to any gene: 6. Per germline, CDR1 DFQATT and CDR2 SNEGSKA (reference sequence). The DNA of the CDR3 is TGCAGTGCTACCCGACAGGGTGGCACCGGGGAGCTGTTTTTT. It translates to CSATRQGGTGELFF.

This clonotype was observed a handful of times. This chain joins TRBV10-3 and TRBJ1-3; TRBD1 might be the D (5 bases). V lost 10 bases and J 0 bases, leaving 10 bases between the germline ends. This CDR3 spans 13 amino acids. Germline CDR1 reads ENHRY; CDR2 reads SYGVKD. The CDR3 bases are TGTGCCACCGCGGGGGACTCTGGAAACACCATATATTTT. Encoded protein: CATAGDSGNTIYF.

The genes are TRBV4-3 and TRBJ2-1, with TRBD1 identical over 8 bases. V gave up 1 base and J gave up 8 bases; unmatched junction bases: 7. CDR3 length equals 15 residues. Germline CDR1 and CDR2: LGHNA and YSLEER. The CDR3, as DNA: TGCGCCAGCAGCCAAGGGACAGGGTTAGTGGATGAGCAGTTCTTC. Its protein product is CASSQGTGLVDEQFF.

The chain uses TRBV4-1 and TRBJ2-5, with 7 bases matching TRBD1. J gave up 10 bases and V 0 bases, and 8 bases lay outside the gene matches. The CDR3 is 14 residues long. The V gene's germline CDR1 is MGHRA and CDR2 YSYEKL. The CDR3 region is CASSQDRSAGGQYF. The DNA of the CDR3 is TGCGCCAGCAGCCAAGATCGGAGCGCAGGGGGCCAGTACTTC.

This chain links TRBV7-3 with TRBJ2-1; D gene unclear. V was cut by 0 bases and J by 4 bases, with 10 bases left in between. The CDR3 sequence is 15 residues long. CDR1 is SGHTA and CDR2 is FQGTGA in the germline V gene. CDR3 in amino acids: CASSLTQEVYNEQFF. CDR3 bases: TGTGCCAGCAGCTTAACTCAAGAGGTTTACAATGAGCAGTTCTTC. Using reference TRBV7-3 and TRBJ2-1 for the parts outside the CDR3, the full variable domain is GAGVSQTPSNKVTEKGKYVELRCDPISGHTALYWYRQSLGQGPEFLIYFQGTGAADDSGLPNDRFFAVRPEGSVSTLKIQRTERGDSAVYLCASSLTQEVYNEQFFGPGTRLTVL.

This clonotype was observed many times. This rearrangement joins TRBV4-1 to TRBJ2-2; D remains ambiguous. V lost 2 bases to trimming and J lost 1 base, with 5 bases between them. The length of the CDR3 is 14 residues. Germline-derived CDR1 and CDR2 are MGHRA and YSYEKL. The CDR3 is CASSQSGNTGELFF. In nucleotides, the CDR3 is TGCGCCAGCAGCCAATCCGGGAACACCGGGGAGCTGTTTTTT.

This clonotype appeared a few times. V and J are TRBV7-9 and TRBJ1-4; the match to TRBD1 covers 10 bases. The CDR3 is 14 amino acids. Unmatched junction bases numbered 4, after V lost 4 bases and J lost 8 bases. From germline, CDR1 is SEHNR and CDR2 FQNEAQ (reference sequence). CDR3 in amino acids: CASSSGTGEEKLFF. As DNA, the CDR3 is TGTGCCAGCAGCTCCGGGACAGGGGAGGAAAAACTGTTTTTT.

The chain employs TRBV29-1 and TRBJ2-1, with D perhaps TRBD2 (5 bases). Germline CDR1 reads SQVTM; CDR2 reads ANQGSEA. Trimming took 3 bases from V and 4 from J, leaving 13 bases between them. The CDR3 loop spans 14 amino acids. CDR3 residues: CSVDRGLGYNEQFF. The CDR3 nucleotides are TGCAGCGTTGACAGAGGGTTGGGGTACAATGAGCAGTTCTTC.

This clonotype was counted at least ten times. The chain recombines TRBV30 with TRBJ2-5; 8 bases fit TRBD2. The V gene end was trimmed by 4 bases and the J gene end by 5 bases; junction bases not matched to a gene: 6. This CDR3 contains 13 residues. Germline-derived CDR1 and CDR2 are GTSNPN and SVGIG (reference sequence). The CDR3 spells CAWKGLVGETQYF. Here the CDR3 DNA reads TGTGCCTGGAAGGGACTAGTGGGGGAGACCCAGTACTTC.

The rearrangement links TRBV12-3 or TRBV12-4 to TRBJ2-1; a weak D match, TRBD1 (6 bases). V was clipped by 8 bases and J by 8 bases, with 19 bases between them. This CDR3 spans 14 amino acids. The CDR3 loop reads CASRPQNREYEQFF. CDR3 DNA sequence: TGTGCCAGCCGGCCTCAGAACAGGGAATATGAGCAGTTCTTC.

CDR3 DNA sequence: TGCGCCAGCAGTCGTATATGGCGCCGGGCACAGCAGTACTTC. Amino acid sequence: CASSRIWRRAQQYF. The J gene is TRBJ2-7, the V gene TRBV4-3, with D unclear. Trimming cost V 6 bases and J 8 bases, with 20 bases left between them. The length of the CDR3 is 14 residues. The germline CDR1 and CDR2 sequences are LGHNA and YSLEER.

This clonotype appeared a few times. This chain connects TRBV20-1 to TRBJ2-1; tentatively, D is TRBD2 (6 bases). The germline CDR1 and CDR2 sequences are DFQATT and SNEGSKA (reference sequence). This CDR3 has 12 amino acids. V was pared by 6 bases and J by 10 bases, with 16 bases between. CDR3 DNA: TGCAGTGCAGGACTACCGGGCGTCGAGCAGTTCTTC. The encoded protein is CSAGLPGVEQFF.

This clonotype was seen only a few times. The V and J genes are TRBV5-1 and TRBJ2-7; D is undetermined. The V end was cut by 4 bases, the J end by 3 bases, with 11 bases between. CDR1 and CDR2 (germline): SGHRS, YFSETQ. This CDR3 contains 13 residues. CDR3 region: CASSPDGFYEQYF. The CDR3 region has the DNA TGCGCCAGCAGCCCGGACGGCTTCTACGAGCAGTACTTC.

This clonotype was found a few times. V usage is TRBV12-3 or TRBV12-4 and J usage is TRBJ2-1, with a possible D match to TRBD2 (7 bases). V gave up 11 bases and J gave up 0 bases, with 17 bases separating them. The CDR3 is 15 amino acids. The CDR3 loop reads CACQQGGSSYNEQFF. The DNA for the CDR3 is TGTGCCTGTCAACAGGGCGGGAGCTCCTACAATGAGCAGTTCTTC.

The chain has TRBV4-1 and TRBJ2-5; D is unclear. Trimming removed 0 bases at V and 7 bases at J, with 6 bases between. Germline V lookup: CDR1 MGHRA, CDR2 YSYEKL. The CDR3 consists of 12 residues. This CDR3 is CASSQDGATQYF. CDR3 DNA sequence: TGCGCCAGCAGCCAAGACGGCGCGACCCAGTACTTC.

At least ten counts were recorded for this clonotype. The CDR3 loop reads CASSQMTGAADTQYF. CDR3 DNA sequence: TGCGCCAGCAGCCAAATGACAGGGGCCGCAGATACGCAGTATTTT. The chain couples TRBV4-1 to TRBJ2-3; 8 positions match TRBD1. Germline V gives CDR1 MGHRA, CDR2 YSYEKL. The trim removed 2 bases at V and 4 bases at J, leaving 5 bases unmatched. CDR3 length: 15 amino acids.

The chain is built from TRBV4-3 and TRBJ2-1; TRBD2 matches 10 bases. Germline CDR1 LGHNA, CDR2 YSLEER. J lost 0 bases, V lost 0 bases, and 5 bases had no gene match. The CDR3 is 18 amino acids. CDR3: CASSQEVAGGPSYNEQFF. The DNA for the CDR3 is TGCGCCAGCAGCCAAGAGGTAGCGGGAGGACCCTCCTACAATGAGCAGTTCTTC.

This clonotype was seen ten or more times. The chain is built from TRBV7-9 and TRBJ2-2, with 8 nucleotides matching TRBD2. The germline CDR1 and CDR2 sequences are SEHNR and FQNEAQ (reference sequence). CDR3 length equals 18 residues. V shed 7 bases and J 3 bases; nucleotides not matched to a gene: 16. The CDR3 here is CASNIGGREVWYTGELFF. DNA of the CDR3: TGTGCCAGCAACATCGGCGGGCGGGAGGTTTGGTACACCGGGGAGCTGTTTTTT.

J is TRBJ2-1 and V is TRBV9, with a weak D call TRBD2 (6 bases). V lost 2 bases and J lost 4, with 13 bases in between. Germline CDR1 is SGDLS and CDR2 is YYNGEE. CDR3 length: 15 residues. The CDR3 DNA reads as TGTGCCAGCAGCGTCAGCGGGCACCCATACAATGAGCAGTTCTTC. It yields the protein CASSVSGHPYNEQFF.

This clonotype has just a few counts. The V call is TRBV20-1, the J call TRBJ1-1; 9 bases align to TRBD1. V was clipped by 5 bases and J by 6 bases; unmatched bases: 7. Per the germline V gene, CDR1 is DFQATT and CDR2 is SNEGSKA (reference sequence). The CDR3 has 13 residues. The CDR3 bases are TGCAGTGCTCCAGCCCGACAGGGGGCTGAAGCTTTCTTT. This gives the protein CSAPARQGAEAFF.